This TCR beta chain is from a study of Ad26.COV2.S vaccination and SARS-CoV-2 variants. At the level of the study: Trial arm assignment for the donor was COV1001 Ad26.COV2.S. Doses of Ad26.COV2.S were injected into muscle once or twice, 56 days apart.

V trimming: 4 bases; J trimming: 2 bases; junction bases outside the gene matches: 4. Germline V gene lookup returns CDR1 MRHNA and CDR2 SNTAGT. There are 15 residues in the CDR3. Treatment of the sample: roughly 20 received Ad26.COV2.S at low or high dose, single or two shots; five or six received placebo; per-sample allocation not given. Each sample was drawn 63 days after the first injection (of vaccine or placebo). In Boston, the donor was an adult between 18-55 years of age. Overall study results and limits: Reported post-vaccination CD8+ and CD4+ T cell responses to spike showed substantial breadth.

As for this clone: The antigen is not known.

The data were produced by immunoSEQ multiplex PCR, yet TCRdb's version contains in-frame clones alone and is incomplete. The sample yields some 390,000 clones, around 91% seen once. The TCR comes from a person aged 18-60 years who received the Ad26.COV2.S COVID-19 vaccine or a placebo. The input for sequencing was peripheral blood, taken in a trial of Ad26.COV2.S vaccine versus placebo. The chain recombines TRBV6-4 with TRBJ2-7, with 11 nucleotides matching TRBD2. The CDR3, as DNA: TGTGCCAGCAGTGGTTTGACTAGCGGGGCCTACGAGCAGTACTTC. The encoded protein is CASSGLTSGAYEQYF.